The 26 T cell receptor beta chains in this list originate from one sample, sequenced in a study of identical twins. TCRdb re-derived calls from the 5' RACE reads in MiXCR, one entry per CDR3 protein. The sample records nearly 900,000 distinct CDR3 sequences, about 12% being singletons. These data were also reused for a study on yellow fever vaccine responses in identical twins.

Sequenced material: PBMCs. These TCRs come from a woman aged 18-29 years in good health.

This clonotype was seen a handful of times. The chain couples TRBV15 to TRBJ2-1, with a tentative D call TRBD1 (6 bases). Germline V gene sequence: CDR1 LNHNV, CDR2 YYDKDF (reference sequence). This CDR3 is built from 16 residues. V gave up 0 bases and J gave up 2 bases, with 11 bases separating them. The CDR3 loop reads CATSRDLRTAYNEQFF. The DNA of the CDR3 is TGTGCCACCAGCAGAGATCTAAGGACAGCCTACAATGAGCAGTTCTTC.

The CDR3 coding sequence is TGTGCCAGCCTAGGATCGACAACGCCGCGTTCACCCCTCCACTTT. Protein sequence: CASLGSTTPRSPLHF. This sequence joins TRBV6-1 and TRBJ1-6; D unresolved. The CDR3 extends over 15 amino acids. V was cut by 8 bases and J by 9 bases, with 20 bases left in between. Germline V gives CDR1 MNHNS, CDR2 SASEGT.

This chain links TRBV11-1 with TRBJ2-1; 13 bases agree with TRBD2. V trimming: 3 bases; J trimming: 1 base; junction bases outside the gene matches: 6. The CDR3 is 18 amino acids. Germline values: CDR1 SGHAT, CDR2 FQDESV (reference sequence). CDR3 nucleotide sequence: TGTGCCAGCAGCTTGCGACTAGCGGGAGGTGGTTCCTACAATGAGCAGTTCTTC. It codes for CASSLRLAGGGSYNEQFF.

DNA for the CDR3: TGCAGTGGTGGGGCAGAATATAATTCACCCCTCCACTTT. The encoded protein is CSGGAEYNSPLHF. The V and J genes are TRBV20-1 and TRBJ1-6; perhaps TRBD1 as D (5 bases). Germline V CDR1 and CDR2: DFQATT, SNEGSKA (reference sequence). The CDR3 contains 13 residues. V dropped 7 bases and J dropped 4 bases, with 11 bases sitting between them.

V is TRBV29-1 and J is TRBJ1-4; tentatively, D is TRBD1 (6 bases). Trimming took 5 bases from V and 0 from J, leaving 25 bases between them. The CDR3 runs 19 residues. Germline CDR1 is SQVTM and CDR2 is ANQGSEA. CDR3 sequence reads: CSVLGGTRPFSATNEKLFF. CDR3 DNA: TGCAGCGTTTTAGGTGGGACAAGGCCCTTCTCCGCAACTAATGAAAAACTGTTTTTT. Full variable domain (rest looked up from reference TRBV29-1 and TRBJ1-4): SAVISQKPSRDICQRGTSLTIQCQVDSQVTMMFWYRQQPGQSLTLIATANQGSEATYESGFVIDKFPISRPNLTFSTLTVSNMSPEDSSIYLCSVLGGTRPFSATNEKLFFGSGTQLSVL.

The genes are TRBV5-1 and TRBJ2-2, with TRBD2 matching 14 bases. V was clipped by 5 bases and J by 4 bases; unmatched bases: 13. Germline CDR1 SGHRS, CDR2 YFSETQ. The CDR3 is made up of 19 amino acids. In DNA, the CDR3 is TGCGCCAGCAGTTTTGACCCGGGACTAGCGGGAGTGATCACCGGGGAGCTGTTTTTT. It is translated as CASSFDPGLAGVITGELFF.

This clonotype has only a few counts. A clone one base away is much larger, so this may be a read error. The rearrangement uses TRBV6-2 or TRBV6-3 and TRBJ2-3; D remains ambiguous. The CDR3 consists of 13 residues. Germline loops: CDR1 MNHEY, CDR2 SVGEGT. Deletions cut 6 bases from V and 0 bases from J, with 7 bases between. CDR3 sequence reads: CASRPTSTDTQYF. The DNA of the CDR3 is TGTGCCAGCAGGCCCACTAGCACAGATACGCAGTATTTT.

The table lists this clonotype with a few counts. This chain connects TRBV3-1 to TRBJ2-7, with D possibly TRBD2 on 6 matching bases. Looked up from germline, CDR1 is LGHDT and CDR2 is YNNKEL (reference sequence). The length of the CDR3 is 15 residues. V lost 1 base, J lost 1 base, and 11 bases lay in between. The CDR3 spells CASSQGRGWSYEQYF. The CDR3 coding sequence is TGTGCCAGCAGCCAAGGGAGGGGTTGGTCCTACGAGCAGTACTTC.

This clonotype has just a few counts. The V gene is TRBV5-1, the J gene TRBJ1-1; D unresolved. The ends were cut back, 0 bases at V and 8 bases at J, with 11 bases in the middle. The length of the CDR3 is 13 residues. Germline lookup yields CDR1 SGHRS and CDR2 YFSETQ. CDR3 DNA sequence: TGCGCCAGCAGCTTGGAAGCGGCAGCAGAAGCTTTCTTT. This gives the protein CASSLEAAAEAFF.

This clonotype came up a few times. This chain joins TRBV5-1 and TRBJ2-3, with D perhaps TRBD2 (6 bases). CDR1 is SGHRS and CDR2 is YFSETQ in the germline V gene. Trimming pared 1 base from V and 0 bases from J, leaving 18 bases between. The CDR3 is made up of 18 amino acids. The CDR3 is CASSLTGWRAASTDTQYF. Here the CDR3 DNA reads TGCGCCAGCAGCTTGACCGGTTGGAGGGCCGCTAGCACAGATACGCAGTATTTT.

This clonotype showed up just a few times. This sequence joins TRBV27 and TRBJ1-3; D is ambiguous. Trimming cost V 6 bases and J 5 bases, with 11 bases left between them. The CDR3 runs 13 residues. Germline lookup yields CDR1 MNHEY and CDR2 SMNVEV (reference sequence). CDR3 DNA sequence: TGTGCCAGCAGATGGGAGTTCAGAAACACCATATATTTT. Translating it yields CASRWEFRNTIYF.

The sample holds a few counts of this clonotype. The CDR3 sequence: CSAPTAPISTDTQYF. DNA for the CDR3: TGCAGCGCTCCGACAGCGCCGATTAGCACAGATACGCAGTATTTT. The V gene is TRBV29-1, the J gene TRBJ2-3; D is possibly TRBD1 (5 bases). The V gene lost 7 bases and the J gene lost 0 bases, with 17 bases spanning the gap. Germline CDR1 reads SQVTM; CDR2 reads ANQGSEA. The CDR3 covers 15 residues.

The CDR3 nucleotides read TGTGCCAGCAGCCCCACGATAGCGGGAGCCGGGGAGCTGTTTTTT. Protein sequence: CASSPTIAGAGELFF. The genes are TRBV7-3 and TRBJ2-2; 9 nucleotides agree with TRBD2. This CDR3 comprises 15 residues. The junction had 7 bases not matched to a gene; V was cut back by 5 bases and J by 6 bases. Germline CDR1 reads SGHTA; CDR2 reads FQGTGA.

At least ten counts were recorded for this clonotype. V and J are TRBV12-3 or TRBV12-4 and TRBJ2-2; 9 bases match TRBD2. The J segment lost 3 bases and the V segment lost 7 bases, leaving 12 bases of the junction unmatched. CDR3 length: 17 amino acids. CDR3 amino acids: CASIHGGRAAYTGELFF. The CDR3 DNA reads TGTGCCAGCATCCACGGCGGGAGGGCCGCGTACACCGGGGAGCTGTTTTTT.

This clonotype showed up just a few times. The chain recombines TRBV9 with TRBJ2-1; D is uncertain. The germline V gene has CDR1 SGDLS and CDR2 YYNGEE. CDR3 length equals 16 residues. Trimming cost V 7 bases and J 1 base, with 18 bases left between them. The CDR3 nucleotides read TGTGCCAGCTCCCTCGAGGTAGTGGGGTCCTACAATGAGCAGTTCTTC. It encodes CASSLEVVGSYNEQFF.

This clonotype was seen at least ten times. The chain is built from TRBV5-1 and TRBJ2-3; TRBD1 aligns across 8 bases. The CDR3 length is 15 residues. Germline V lookup: CDR1 SGHRS, CDR2 YFSETQ. Unmatched junction bases numbered 6, after V lost 4 bases and J lost 2 bases. The DNA for the CDR3 is TGCGCCAGCAGCACCGAGGACAGGGCCACAGATACGCAGTATTTT. As protein: CASSTEDRATDTQYF.

This clonotype was counted at least ten times. This chain joins TRBV6-2 or TRBV6-3 and TRBJ2-3; 8 positions agree with TRBD2. With 10 bases clipped from V and 2 bases from J, the junction kept 11 bases outside the gene matches. Per the germline V gene, CDR1 is MNHEY and CDR2 is SVGEGT. There are 15 residues in the CDR3. Here the CDR3 DNA reads TGTGCCACAACTAGACCAGCGGGAGACACAGATACGCAGTATTTT. Residues: CATTRPAGDTDTQYF.

V is TRBV28 and J is TRBJ2-1; 10 nucleotides match TRBD1. V gave up 3 bases and J gave up 3 bases; unmatched junction bases: 8. Germline assignment: CDR1 MDHEN and CDR2 SYDVKM. The CDR3 loop spans 17 amino acids. CDR3 amino acids: CASSLMTGGAFYNEQFF. CDR3 DNA: TGTGCCAGCAGTTTGATGACAGGGGGCGCGTTCTACAATGAGCAGTTCTTC.

This clonotype was observed a handful of times. This rearrangement joins TRBV27 to TRBJ1-1; TRBD1 aligns across 7 bases. Per germline, CDR1 MNHEY and CDR2 SMNVEV (reference sequence). This CDR3 has 14 residues. Trimming took 6 bases from V and 3 from J; bases not matched to a gene: 7. As DNA, the CDR3 is TGTGCCAGCAGAGTAGACAGGGAGGACACTGAAGCTTTCTTT. Residues: CASRVDREDTEAFF.

Only a few counts were recorded for this clonotype. DNA for the CDR3: TGTGCCAGCAGCTTGTCGAATGTCGGCACAGATACGCAGTATTTT. Translated: CASSLSNVGTDTQYF. The chain carries TRBV7-6 and TRBJ2-3; D not resolved. V lost 3 bases to trimming and J lost 1 base, with 11 bases between them. Germline V gene data show CDR1 as SGHVS and CDR2 as FNYEAQ. The length of the CDR3 is 15 residues.

This chain joins TRBV6-5 and TRBJ2-1; 8 nucleotides match TRBD2. J gave up 7 bases and V 6 bases, and 11 bases lay outside the gene matches. This CDR3 comprises 15 residues. Germline CDR1 and CDR2: MNHEY and SVGAGI. The CDR3 region is CASRYKGLGRNEQFF. As DNA, the CDR3 is TGTGCCAGCAGATATAAGGGACTAGGGCGGAATGAGCAGTTCTTC.

This clonotype was seen more than once but under ten times. The V gene is TRBV14, the J gene TRBJ2-1, with D tentatively TRBD1 or TRBD2 (6 bases each). V gave up 3 bases and J gave up 5 bases, with 17 bases separating them. Germline CDR1 SGHDN, CDR2 FVKESK. The CDR3 runs 16 residues. CDR3: CASSHSRGEYNNEQFF. In DNA form, the CDR3 reads TGTGCCAGCAGCCACTCTAGGGGGGAGTACAACAATGAGCAGTTCTTC.

V is TRBV29-1 and J is TRBJ1-1; a possible D gene is TRBD1 (6 bases). Trimming took 4 bases from V and 3 from J, leaving 15 bases between them. This CDR3 is 14 amino acids long. CDR1 SQVTM and CDR2 ANQGSEA come from the germline V gene. CDR3 sequence (DNA): TGCAGCGTTGTCTTTGGGGGGCGCGACACTGAAGCTTTCTTT. Protein: CSVVFGGRDTEAFF.

The chain links TRBV20-1 to TRBJ2-2; D unclear. Trimming took off 2 bases at V and 4 bases at J, with 11 bases between the two ends. The CDR3 length is 14 residues. Germline CDR1 DFQATT, CDR2 SNEGSKA (reference sequence). CDR3 in DNA: TGCAGTGCTAGAAGCCAGGTCACCACCGGGGAGCTGTTTTTT. Protein product: CSARSQVTTGELFF.

This clonotype was counted many times. This chain links TRBV25-1 with TRBJ2-7; 14 bases match TRBD2. Germline trimming cut 4 bases from V and 1 base from J; bases unmatched to any gene: 6. Germline lookup yields CDR1 MGHDK and CDR2 SYGVNS. CDR3 length equals 17 residues. In DNA form, the CDR3 reads TGTGCCAGCAGTGGGGGACTAGCGGGAGTCTCTTCCTACGAGCAGTACTTC. Its translation is CASSGGLAGVSSYEQYF.

The sample holds a few counts of this clonotype. V usage is TRBV12-3 or TRBV12-4 and J usage is TRBJ2-5, with TRBD2 matching over 7 bases. The CDR3 is made up of 15 amino acids. J lost 4 bases, V lost 5 bases, and 10 bases had no gene match. Here the CDR3 DNA reads TGTGCCAGCAGTGTACTAGCGAGAGGAGGAGAGACCCAGTACTTC. Its protein product is CASSVLARGGETQYF.